Listed below are T cell receptor beta chains from one sample, sequenced in a study of CD8 T cells in Susac syndrome. TCRdb analysed the immunoSEQ multiplex PCR reads with MiXCR anew, one entry per CDR3 protein. The sample has about 440,000 distinct CDR3 sequences; 75% to 90% are singletons. Material for sequencing was CD8+ T cells from PBMCs. The origin of the receptors is a human donor with multiple sclerosis. CDR3s include the opening cysteine and the closing phenylalanine or tryptophan. Each record gives: D gene, V gene, clone size, J gene, CDR3 DNA, CDR3 protein. The D gene is left open where the match is weak. Size tells how often a clone was seen (once, few, many) or the class of an expanded clone, and some rows leave it out.

D gene: TRBD2; V gene: TRBV27; clone size: once; J gene: TRBJ2-1; CDR3 DNA: TGTGCCAGCACCCCCGGCCTAGCGGGACCCTTCAGACTGTTAAGTGAGCAGTTCTTC; CDR3 protein: CASTPGLAGPFRLLSEQFF
D gene: .; V gene: TRBV20-1; clone size: .; J gene: TRBJ2-7; CDR3 DNA: TGCAGTGCCCGTGGTCGAAACTTTGGAGTCTACGAGCAGTACTTC; CDR3 protein: CSARGRNFGVYEQYF
D gene: TRBD2; V gene: TRBV7-3; clone size: .; J gene: TRBJ2-2; CDR3 DNA: TGTGCCAGCAGCCCCACTAGCGGGAGGGCTCTTACCGGGGAGCTGTTTTTT; CDR3 protein: CASSPTSGRALTGELFF
D gene: TRBD1; V gene: TRBV19; clone size: .; J gene: TRBJ1-2; CDR3 DNA: TGTGCCAGTAGTGCATGGGACAGGGGTGATGGCTACACCTTC; CDR3 protein: CASSAWDRGDGYTF
D gene: .; V gene: TRBV7-2; clone size: once; J gene: TRBJ2-7; CDR3 DNA: TGTGCCAGCACCAATGGAGAGGCAGGGCCCTACGAGCAGTACTTC; CDR3 protein: CASTNGEAGPYEQYF
D gene: .; V gene: TRBV2; clone size: .; J gene: TRBJ1-1; CDR3 DNA: TGTGCCAGCAGTGATACCTGGGGCGGGACTGAAGCTTTCTTT; CDR3 protein: CASSDTWGGTEAFF
D gene: .; V gene: TRBV7-9; clone size: .; J gene: TRBJ2-1; CDR3 DNA: TGTGCCAGCAGCCGCAAGCTAAGCCACAATGAGCAGTTCTTC; CDR3 protein: CASSRKLSHNEQFF
D gene: .; V gene: TRBV28; clone size: .; J gene: TRBJ2-3; CDR3 DNA: TGTGCCAGCAGTTTTCCCGGGACTTACACAGATACGCAGTATTTT; CDR3 protein: CASSFPGTYTDTQYF
D gene: TRBD1; V gene: TRBV5-4; clone size: .; J gene: TRBJ2-7; CDR3 DNA: TGTGCCAGCAGCTTACCCACCGGGACAGTCTCCTACGAGCAGTACTTC; CDR3 protein: CASSLPTGTVSYEQYF
D gene: TRBD2; V gene: TRBV6-1; clone size: few; J gene: TRBJ2-1; CDR3 DNA: TGTGCCAGCAGTCCGGAGGGAGGGCACAATGAGCAGTTCTTC; CDR3 protein: CASSPEGGHNEQFF
D gene: .; V gene: TRBV11-2; clone size: once; J gene: TRBJ1-1; CDR3 DNA: TGTGCCAGCAGCTTCTCCTTTGGGGGAAAATATAACTACACTGAAGCTTTCTTT; CDR3 protein: CASSFSFGGKYNYTEAFF
D gene: .; V gene: TRBV20-1; clone size: .; J gene: TRBJ2-1; CDR3 DNA: TGCAGTGCTACGGAGACCAAGCAGTTCTTC; CDR3 protein: CSATETKQFF
D gene: .; V gene: TRBV4-1; clone size: .; J gene: TRBJ1-5; CDR3 DNA: TGCGCCAGCAGCCAAGATCAATCAGGGTCCAATCAGCCCCAGCATTTT; CDR3 protein: CASSQDQSGSNQPQHF
D gene: TRBD2; V gene: TRBV2; clone size: once; J gene: TRBJ2-1; CDR3 DNA: TGTGCCAGCAGTCCAACTACCGGGACTAGCGGATACAATGAGCAGTTCTTC; CDR3 protein: CASSPTTGTSGYNEQFF
D gene: .; V gene: TRBV20-1; clone size: .; J gene: TRBJ1-1; CDR3 DNA: TGCAGTGCTAGAGGTGAGACGGTTGAAGCTTTCTTT; CDR3 protein: CSARGETVEAFF
D gene: .; V gene: TRBV7-9; clone size: .; J gene: TRBJ1-1; CDR3 DNA: TGTGCCAGCAGCTTAGCGCTCCCAGCTTTCTTT; CDR3 protein: CASSLALPAFF
D gene: .; V gene: TRBV29-1; clone size: .; J gene: TRBJ1-1; CDR3 DNA: TGCAGCGTCGGGACCGGTACTGAAGCTTTCTTT; CDR3 protein: CSVGTGTEAFF
D gene: .; V gene: TRBV19; clone size: .; J gene: TRBJ1-1; CDR3 DNA: TGTGCCAGTAAGACGCTGAACACTGAAGCTTTCTTT; CDR3 protein: CASKTLNTEAFF
D gene: .; V gene: TRBV29-1; clone size: .; J gene: TRBJ1-1; CDR3 DNA: TGCAGCGTTGAGGTACTTGCAGGACCTGAAGCTTTCTTT; CDR3 protein: CSVEVLAGPEAFF
D gene: .; V gene: TRBV4-1; clone size: .; J gene: TRBJ1-5; CDR3 DNA: TGCGCCAGCAGCCAAGCAGACAGCTACGTCTTATGGCCCCAGCATTTT; CDR3 protein: CASSQADSYVLWPQHF
D gene: .; V gene: TRBV30; clone size: .; J gene: TRBJ1-2; CDR3 DNA: TGTGCCTGGAGCGGGACGGAGCGCTATGGCTACACCTTC; CDR3 protein: CAWSGTERYGYTF
D gene: .; V gene: TRBV28; clone size: .; J gene: TRBJ2-2; CDR3 DNA: TGTGCCACCTGTTCCGTGACATGCACCGGGGAGCTGTTTTTT; CDR3 protein: CATCSVTCTGELFF
D gene: TRBD1; V gene: TRBV19; clone size: .; J gene: TRBJ1-1; CDR3 DNA: TGTGCCAGTAGTATAGGGACAGGGCAGAACACTGAAGCTTTCTTT; CDR3 protein: CASSIGTGQNTEAFF
D gene: .; V gene: TRBV6-1; clone size: .; J gene: TRBJ1-1; CDR3 DNA: TGTGCCAGCAGTGAAATAGGGAGGGTCACTGAAGCTTTCTTT; CDR3 protein: CASSEIGRVTEAFF
D gene: TRBD1; V gene: TRBV27; clone size: once; J gene: TRBJ2-7; CDR3 DNA: TGTGCCAGCAGTTTATCGGGACAGGGGTGGTTGTCCTACGAGCAGTACTTC; CDR3 protein: CASSLSGQGWLSYEQYF
D gene: TRBD2; V gene: TRBV7-8; clone size: .; J gene: TRBJ2-1; CDR3 DNA: TGTGCCAGCAGGCCCCTGGCCGGGCTAGCGGGAGTCCCGGCGAACGATGAGCAGTTCTTC; CDR3 protein: CASRPLAGLAGVPANDEQFF
D gene: TRBD1; V gene: TRBV5-1; clone size: few; J gene: TRBJ1-4; CDR3 DNA: TGCGCCAGTAGCCTAGGTTGGACAGGGGAAGAAAAACTGTTTTTT; CDR3 protein: CASSLGWTGEEKLFF
D gene: .; V gene: TRBV7-2; clone size: .; J gene: TRBJ1-4; CDR3 DNA: TGTGCCAGCAGCTTAACTCCCCAGGCACTTAATGAAAAACTGTTTTTT; CDR3 protein: CASSLTPQALNEKLFF
D gene: TRBD1; V gene: TRBV4-1; clone size: .; J gene: TRBJ1-1; CDR3 DNA: TGCGCCAGCAGCCACCCACGGGACAGGTATCTAGCAGCTTTCTTT; CDR3 protein: CASSHPRDRYLAAFF
D gene: TRBD2; V gene: TRBV11-2; clone size: .; J gene: TRBJ2-5; CDR3 DNA: TGTGCCAGCAGCTTATATCTGAGCGGGGGGGCCGTAGAGACCCAGTACTTC; CDR3 protein: CASSLYLSGGAVETQYF
D gene: .; V gene: TRBV15; clone size: .; J gene: TRBJ2-7; CDR3 DNA: TGTGCCACCAGCCCGACGGAGGCTGCCTCCTACGAGCAGTACTTC; CDR3 protein: CATSPTEAASYEQYF
D gene: .; V gene: TRBV6-4; clone size: .; J gene: TRBJ2-1; CDR3 DNA: TGTGCCAGCAGTGTTAATGACAGAGCCTACAATGAGCAGTTCTTC; CDR3 protein: CASSVNDRAYNEQFF
D gene: TRBD1; V gene: TRBV27; clone size: .; J gene: TRBJ1-1; CDR3 DNA: TGTGCCAGCAGTACAGGGGGCTACACTGAAGCTTTCTTT; CDR3 protein: CASSTGGYTEAFF
D gene: .; V gene: TRBV7-9; clone size: many; J gene: TRBJ2-7; CDR3 DNA: TGTGCCAGCAGTTTAGCCGGGACTTACGAGCAGTACTTC; CDR3 protein: CASSLAGTYEQYF
D gene: .; V gene: TRBV7-6; clone size: few; J gene: TRBJ1-1; CDR3 DNA: TGTGCCAGCAGCTCCCTCTTGAACACTGAAGCTTTCTTT; CDR3 protein: CASSSLLNTEAFF
D gene: TRBD1; V gene: TRBV12-3/TRBV12-4; clone size: once; J gene: TRBJ1-4; CDR3 DNA: TGTGCCAGCAGTGCCCCCGGGACAGGGGCTCTTAATGAAAAACTGTTTTTT; CDR3 protein: CASSAPGTGALNEKLFF
D gene: .; V gene: TRBV7-9; clone size: .; J gene: TRBJ2-3; CDR3 DNA: TGTGCCAGCAGCCCCTTACCGGGGCTTGAAGATACGCAGTATTTT; CDR3 protein: CASSPLPGLEDTQYF
D gene: .; V gene: TRBV11-2; clone size: .; J gene: TRBJ2-1; CDR3 DNA: TGTGCCAGCAGCTTAGTCCTGTCGGTGCCCGTCCCCCTAAGTTACAATGAGCAGTTCTTC; CDR3 protein: CASSLVLSVPVPLSYNEQFF
D gene: .; V gene: TRBV30; clone size: .; J gene: TRBJ2-7; CDR3 DNA: TGTGCCTGCCAGCCGAGCTACGAGCAGTACTTC; CDR3 protein: CACQPSYEQYF
D gene: .; V gene: TRBV29-1; clone size: .; J gene: TRBJ2-3; CDR3 DNA: TGCAGCGTGGGTGATATGGGAGCAGATACGCAGTATTTT; CDR3 protein: CSVGDMGADTQYF
D gene: .; V gene: TRBV14; clone size: once; J gene: TRBJ2-7; CDR3 DNA: TGTGCCAGCAGCCCCCACGCTACACAGTGGGATGGCGAGCAGTACTTC; CDR3 protein: CASSPHATQWDGEQYF
D gene: TRBD2; V gene: TRBV7-2; clone size: .; J gene: TRBJ2-7; CDR3 DNA: TGTGCCAGCAGCTTATGGGACCTCGGGACTAGCGGCTACGAGCAGTACTTC; CDR3 protein: CASSLWDLGTSGYEQYF
D gene: .; V gene: TRBV4-1; clone size: .; J gene: TRBJ2-3; CDR3 DNA: TGCGCCAGCAGCCAAGGGGCCAGTCCCACAGATACGCAGTATTTT; CDR3 protein: CASSQGASPTDTQYF
D gene: .; V gene: TRBV12-3/TRBV12-4; clone size: .; J gene: TRBJ1-3; CDR3 DNA: TGTGCCAGCAGTTTAGGGGGTATTGGAAACACCATATATTTT; CDR3 protein: CASSLGGIGNTIYF
D gene: .; V gene: TRBV5-1; clone size: .; J gene: TRBJ1-2; CDR3 DNA: TGCGCCAGCACCCCCTCGGACAGAAACTATGGCTACACCTTC; CDR3 protein: CASTPSDRNYGYTF
D gene: .; V gene: TRBV19; clone size: .; J gene: TRBJ2-1; CDR3 DNA: TGTGCCAGTAGTATAGTTGGGACGGACTACAATGAGCAGTTCTTC; CDR3 protein: CASSIVGTDYNEQFF
D gene: TRBD1; V gene: TRBV4-2; clone size: .; J gene: TRBJ2-7; CDR3 DNA: TGTGCCAGCAGCCAAGACCCTGAAACAGGGGGCGAGCAGTACTTC; CDR3 protein: CASSQDPETGGEQYF
D gene: .; V gene: TRBV7-6; clone size: .; J gene: TRBJ2-7; CDR3 DNA: TGTGCCAGCAGCTTAGCTGGGGCCTCCCACTACGAGCAGTACTTC; CDR3 protein: CASSLAGASHYEQYF
D gene: TRBD1; V gene: TRBV7-7; clone size: once; J gene: TRBJ2-1; CDR3 DNA: TGTGCTAGCAGCCCGGAGGGACAGGGGGCCTCTAATGAGCAGTTCTTC; CDR3 protein: CASSPEGQGASNEQFF
D gene: TRBD2; V gene: TRBV7-9; clone size: .; J gene: TRBJ2-7; CDR3 DNA: TGTGCCAGCAGCGGGGCTGGCGGGGGGCTGAACGAGCAGTACTTC; CDR3 protein: CASSGAGGGLNEQYF
D gene: .; V gene: TRBV30; clone size: .; J gene: TRBJ2-5; CDR3 DNA: TGTGCCTGGAGTGACCTCCAAGAGACCCAGTACTTC; CDR3 protein: CAWSDLQETQYF
D gene: .; V gene: TRBV6-1; clone size: .; J gene: TRBJ2-5; CDR3 DNA: TGTGCCAGCAGTGGCCTTCGGGGCCGTCAAGAGACCCAGTACTTC; CDR3 protein: CASSGLRGRQETQYF
D gene: TRBD1; V gene: TRBV5-6; clone size: .; J gene: TRBJ2-1; CDR3 DNA: TGTGCCAGCAGCCCCCCGACAGGGGCCTACAATGAGCAGTTCTTC; CDR3 protein: CASSPPTGAYNEQFF
D gene: TRBD2; V gene: TRBV5-1; clone size: .; J gene: TRBJ2-7; CDR3 DNA: TGCGCCAGCTCCCCTGGAGTTTTAGCGGGGGGCCCATCCGACGACGAGCAGTACTTC; CDR3 protein: CASSPGVLAGGPSDDEQYF
D gene: .; V gene: TRBV27; clone size: .; J gene: TRBJ1-1; CDR3 DNA: TGTGCCACCCAGTTGGGGGACACTGAAGCTTTCTTT; CDR3 protein: CATQLGDTEAFF